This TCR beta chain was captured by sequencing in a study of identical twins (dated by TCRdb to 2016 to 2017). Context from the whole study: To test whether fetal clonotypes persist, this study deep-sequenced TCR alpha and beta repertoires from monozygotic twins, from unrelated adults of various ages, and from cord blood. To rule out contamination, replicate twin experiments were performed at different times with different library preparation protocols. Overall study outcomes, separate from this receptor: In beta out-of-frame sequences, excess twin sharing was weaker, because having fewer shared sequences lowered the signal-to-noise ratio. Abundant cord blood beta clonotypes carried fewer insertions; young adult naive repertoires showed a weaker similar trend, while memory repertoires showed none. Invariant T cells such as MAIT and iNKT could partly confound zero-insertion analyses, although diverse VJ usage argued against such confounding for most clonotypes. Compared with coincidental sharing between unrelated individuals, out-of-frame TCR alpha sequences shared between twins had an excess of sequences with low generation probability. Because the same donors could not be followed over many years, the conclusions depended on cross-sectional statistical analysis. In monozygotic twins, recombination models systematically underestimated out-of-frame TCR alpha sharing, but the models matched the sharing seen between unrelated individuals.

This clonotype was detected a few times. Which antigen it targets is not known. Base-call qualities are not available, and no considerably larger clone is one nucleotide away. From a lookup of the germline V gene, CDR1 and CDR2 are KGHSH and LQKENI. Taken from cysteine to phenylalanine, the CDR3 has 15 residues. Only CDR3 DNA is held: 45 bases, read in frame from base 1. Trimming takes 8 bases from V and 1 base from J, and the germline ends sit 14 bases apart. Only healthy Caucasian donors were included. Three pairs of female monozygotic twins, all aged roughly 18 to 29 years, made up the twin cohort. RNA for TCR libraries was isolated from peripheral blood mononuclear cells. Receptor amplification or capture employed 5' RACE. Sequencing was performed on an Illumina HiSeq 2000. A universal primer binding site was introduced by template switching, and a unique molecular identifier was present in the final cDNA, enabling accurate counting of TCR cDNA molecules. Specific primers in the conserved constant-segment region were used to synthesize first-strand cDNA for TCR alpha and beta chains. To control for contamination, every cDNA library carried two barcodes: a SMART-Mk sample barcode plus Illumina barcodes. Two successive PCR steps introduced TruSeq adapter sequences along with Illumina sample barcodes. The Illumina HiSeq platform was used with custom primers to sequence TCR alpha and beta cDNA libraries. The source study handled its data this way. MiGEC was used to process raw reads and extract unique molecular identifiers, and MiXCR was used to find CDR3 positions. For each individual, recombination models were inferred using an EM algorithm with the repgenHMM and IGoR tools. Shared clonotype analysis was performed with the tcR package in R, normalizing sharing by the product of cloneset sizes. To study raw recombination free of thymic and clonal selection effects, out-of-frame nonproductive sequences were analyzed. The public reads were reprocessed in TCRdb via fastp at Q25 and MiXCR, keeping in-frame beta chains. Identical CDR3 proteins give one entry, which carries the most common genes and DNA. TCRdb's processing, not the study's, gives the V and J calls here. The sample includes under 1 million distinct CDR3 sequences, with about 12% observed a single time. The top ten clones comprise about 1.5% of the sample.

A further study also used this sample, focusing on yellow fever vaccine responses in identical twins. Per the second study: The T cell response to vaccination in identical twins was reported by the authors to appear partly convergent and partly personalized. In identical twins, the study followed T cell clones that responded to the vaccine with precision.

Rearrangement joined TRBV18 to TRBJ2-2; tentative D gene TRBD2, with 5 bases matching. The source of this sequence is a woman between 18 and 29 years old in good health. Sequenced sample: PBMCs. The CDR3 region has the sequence CASTYAAGNTGELFF. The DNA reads TGTGCCAGCACATATGCGGCGGGGAACACCGGGGAGCTGTTTTTT. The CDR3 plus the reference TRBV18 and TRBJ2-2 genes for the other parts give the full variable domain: NAGVMQNPRHLVRRRGQEARLRCSPMKGHSHVYWYRQLPEEGLKFMVYLQKENIIDESGMPKERFSAEFPKEGPSILRIQQVVRGDSAAYFCASTYAAGNTGELFFGEGSRLTVL.